This T cell receptor (beta chain) was captured in a study of blood T cells in healthy people across ages. General observations from the study: Estimates based on one million T cells were treated as lower bounds.

The germline CDR1 and CDR2 sequences are SQVTM and ANQGSEA. This CDR3 comprises 13 residues. Deletions cut 4 bases from V and 4 bases from J, with 12 bases between. Primers used in a second PCR of roughly 6 to 12 cycles were a sample-barcoded 5' primer and a J-beta primer mix. The study obtained at least 2.5 million CDR3-containing paired-end reads from every sample. From the 5' RACE reads, TCRdb called clonotypes with MiXCR, one entry per CDR3 protein. The data contain hundreds of thousands of distinct CDR3 sequences, about 42% of them singletons. With regard to this clonotype: Its antigen is still unknown. This may be a read error: a much more frequent sequence differs by one nucleotide.

The source of this sequence is an elderly man in good health. Sequenced sample: blood. The chain has TRBV29-1 and TRBJ2-3; D is unresolved. The CDR3 coding sequence is TGCAGCGTTGGGGCTAGGACCGCAGATACGCAGTATTTT. This translates into CSVGARTADTQYF.